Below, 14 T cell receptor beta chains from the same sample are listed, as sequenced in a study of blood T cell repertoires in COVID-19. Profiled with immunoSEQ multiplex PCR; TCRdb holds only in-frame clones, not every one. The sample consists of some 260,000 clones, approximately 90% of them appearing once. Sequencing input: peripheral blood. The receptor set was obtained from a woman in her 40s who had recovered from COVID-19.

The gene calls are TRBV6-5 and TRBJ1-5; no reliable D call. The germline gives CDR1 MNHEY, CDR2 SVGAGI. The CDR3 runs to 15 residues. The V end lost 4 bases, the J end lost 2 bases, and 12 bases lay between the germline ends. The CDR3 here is CASSSTGWGNQPQHF. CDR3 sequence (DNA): TGTGCCAGCAGTTCCACGGGATGGGGCAATCAGCCCCAGCATTTT.

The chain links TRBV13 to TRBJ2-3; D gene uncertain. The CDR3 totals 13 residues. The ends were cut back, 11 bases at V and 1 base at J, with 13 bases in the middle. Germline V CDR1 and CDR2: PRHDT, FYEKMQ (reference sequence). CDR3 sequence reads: CADQALGTDTQYF. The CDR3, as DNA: TGTGCCGACCAGGCCCTCGGCACAGATACGCAGTATTTT. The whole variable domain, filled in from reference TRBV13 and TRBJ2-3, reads AAGVIQSPRHLIKEKRETATLKCYPIPRHDTVYWYQQGPGQDPQFLISFYEKMQSDKGSIPDRFSAQQFSDYHSELNMSSLELGDSALYFCADQALGTDTQYFGPGTRLTVL.

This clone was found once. The CDR3 loop is CASSQGLTNQPQHF. The CDR3 coding sequence is TGTGCCAGCAGCCAGGGACTCACCAATCAGCCCCAGCATTTT. The chain joins TRBV7-2 to TRBJ1-5, with a tentative D call TRBD1 (5 bases). The length of the CDR3 is 14 residues. Trimming took off 5 bases at V and 3 bases at J, with 11 bases between the two ends. CDR1 and CDR2 from the germline V gene are SGHTA and FQGNSA.

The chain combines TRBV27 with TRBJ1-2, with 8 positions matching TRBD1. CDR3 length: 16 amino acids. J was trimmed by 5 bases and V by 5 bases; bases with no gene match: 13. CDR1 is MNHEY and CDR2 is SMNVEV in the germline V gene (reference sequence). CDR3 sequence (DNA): TGTGCCAGCAGTGCCGGGACAGGATCCTCGGGGTATGGCTACACCTTC. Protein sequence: CASSAGTGSSGYGYTF.

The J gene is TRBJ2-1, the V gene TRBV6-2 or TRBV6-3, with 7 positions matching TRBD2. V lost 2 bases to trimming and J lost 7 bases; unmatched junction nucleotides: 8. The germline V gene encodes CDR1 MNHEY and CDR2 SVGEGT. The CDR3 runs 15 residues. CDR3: CASSYRSGIRNEQFF. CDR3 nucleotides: TGTGCCAGCAGTTACCGGAGCGGGATCCGGAATGAGCAGTTCTTC.

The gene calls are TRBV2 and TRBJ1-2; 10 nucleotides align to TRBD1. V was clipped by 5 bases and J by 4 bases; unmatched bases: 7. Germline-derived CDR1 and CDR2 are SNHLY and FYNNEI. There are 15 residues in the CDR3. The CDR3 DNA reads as TGTGCCAGCAGTCTCGACAGGGGGCGAGGCTATGGCTACACCTTC. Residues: CASSLDRGRGYGYTF.

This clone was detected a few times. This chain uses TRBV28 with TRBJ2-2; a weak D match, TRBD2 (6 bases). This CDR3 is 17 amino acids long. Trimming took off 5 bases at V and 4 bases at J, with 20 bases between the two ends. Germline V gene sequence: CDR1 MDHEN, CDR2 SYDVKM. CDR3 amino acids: CASSKSTRGLATGELFF. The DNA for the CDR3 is TGTGCCAGCAGTAAAAGCACCCGGGGACTTGCCACCGGGGAGCTGTTTTTT.

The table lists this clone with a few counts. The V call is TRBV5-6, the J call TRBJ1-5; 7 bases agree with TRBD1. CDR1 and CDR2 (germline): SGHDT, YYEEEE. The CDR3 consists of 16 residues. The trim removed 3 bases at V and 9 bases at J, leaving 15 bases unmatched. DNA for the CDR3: TGTGCCAGCAGCTCAAGGGGAAGACAGGGCGCACGGCCCCAGCATTTT. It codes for CASSSRGRQGARPQHF.

The chain's CDR3 is CASSLWGTGGANVLTF. The CDR3 DNA reads TGTGCCAGCAGTTTGTGGGGGACAGGGGGGGCCAACGTCCTGACTTTC. This chain links TRBV28 with TRBJ2-6; 9 bases are a match to TRBD1. V dropped 3 bases and J dropped 4; count of bases not matched to a gene: 4. The germline CDR1 and CDR2 sequences are MDHEN and SYDVKM. There are 16 residues in the CDR3.

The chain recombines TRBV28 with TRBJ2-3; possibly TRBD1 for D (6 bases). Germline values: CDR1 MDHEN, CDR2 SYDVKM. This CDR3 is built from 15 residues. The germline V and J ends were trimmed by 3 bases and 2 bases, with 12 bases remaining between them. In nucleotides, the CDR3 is TGTGCCAGCAGTTTTCTGGACAGAAACACAGATACGCAGTATTTT. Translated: CASSFLDRNTDTQYF.

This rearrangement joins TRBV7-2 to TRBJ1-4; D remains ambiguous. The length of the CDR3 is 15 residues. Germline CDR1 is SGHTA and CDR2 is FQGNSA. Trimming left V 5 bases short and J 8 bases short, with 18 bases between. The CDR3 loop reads CASSQPPVGGEKLFF. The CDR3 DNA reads TGTGCCAGCAGCCAACCCCCAGTCGGAGGAGAAAAACTGTTTTTT.

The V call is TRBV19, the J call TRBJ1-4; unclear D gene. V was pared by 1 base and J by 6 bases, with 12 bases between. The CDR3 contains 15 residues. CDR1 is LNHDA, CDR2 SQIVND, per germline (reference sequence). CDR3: CASSIGSPADEKLFF. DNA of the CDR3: TGTGCCAGTAGTATAGGATCGCCGGCGGATGAAAAACTGTTTTTT. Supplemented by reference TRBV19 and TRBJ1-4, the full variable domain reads DGGITQSPKYLFRKEGQNVTLSCEQNLNHDAMYWYRQDPGQGLRLIYYSQIVNDFQKGDIAEGYSVSREKKESFPLTVTSAQKNPTAFYLCASSIGSPADEKLFFGSGTQLSVL.

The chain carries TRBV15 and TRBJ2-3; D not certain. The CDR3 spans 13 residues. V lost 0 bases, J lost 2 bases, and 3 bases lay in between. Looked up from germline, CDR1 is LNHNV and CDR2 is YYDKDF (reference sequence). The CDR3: CATSRDLTDTQYF. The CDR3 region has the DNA TGTGCCACCAGCAGAGATCTCACAGATACGCAGTATTTT.

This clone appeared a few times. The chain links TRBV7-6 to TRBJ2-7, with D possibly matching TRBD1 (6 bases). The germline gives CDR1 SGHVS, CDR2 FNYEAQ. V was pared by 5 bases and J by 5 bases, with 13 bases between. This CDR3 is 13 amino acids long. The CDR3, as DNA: TGTGCCAGCAGCGTAGACAGGAGACACGAGCAGTACTTC. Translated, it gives CASSVDRRHEQYF.